This T cell receptor (beta chain) was found in a study of memory CD4+ T cells and cytomegalovirus serostatus. The sort gate was single viable CD3+CD4+CD8-CD45RO+ cells for memory CD4+ T cells. The method was immunoSEQ multiplex PCR; TCRdb's version includes in-frame clones alone and lacks a portion of them. The sample includes tens of thousands of clones, about four fifths of them seen just once. Germline-derived CDR1 and CDR2 are LNHDA and SQIVND (reference sequence). J was trimmed by 8 bases and V by 5 bases; bases with no gene match: 7. The CDR3 extends over 13 amino acids. The V and J genes are TRBV19 and TRBJ1-2; TRBD1 matches at 8 bases. The clonotype comes from an adult in good health and CMV-seronegative. The sequenced sample was memory CD4+ T cells from blood. Here the CDR3 reads CASSEDRDAGYTF. The CDR3 nucleotides read TGTGCCAGTAGTGAGGACAGGGATGCGGGCTACACCTTC.